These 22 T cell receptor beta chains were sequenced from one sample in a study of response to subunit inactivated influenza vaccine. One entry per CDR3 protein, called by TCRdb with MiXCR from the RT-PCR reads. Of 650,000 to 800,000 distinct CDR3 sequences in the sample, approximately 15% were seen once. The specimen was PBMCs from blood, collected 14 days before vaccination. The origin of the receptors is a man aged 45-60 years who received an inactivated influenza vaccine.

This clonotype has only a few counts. The CDR3 here is CASTRIPGQGQETQYF. DNA for the CDR3: TGTGCCAGCACAAGGATTCCGGGACAGGGACAAGAGACCCAGTACTTC. This sequence joins TRBV9 and TRBJ2-5; 9 bases fit TRBD1. J gave up 2 bases and V 6 bases, and 11 bases lay outside the gene matches. The CDR3 extends over 16 amino acids. Germline V CDR1 and CDR2: SGDLS, YYNGEE.

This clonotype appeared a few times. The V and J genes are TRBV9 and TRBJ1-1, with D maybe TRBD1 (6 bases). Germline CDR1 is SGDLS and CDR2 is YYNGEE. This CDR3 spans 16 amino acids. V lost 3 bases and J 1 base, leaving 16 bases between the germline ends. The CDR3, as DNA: TGTGCCAGCAGCGCCCTGCGGGGGCGTAGGAACACTGAAGCTTTCTTT. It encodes CASSALRGRRNTEAFF.

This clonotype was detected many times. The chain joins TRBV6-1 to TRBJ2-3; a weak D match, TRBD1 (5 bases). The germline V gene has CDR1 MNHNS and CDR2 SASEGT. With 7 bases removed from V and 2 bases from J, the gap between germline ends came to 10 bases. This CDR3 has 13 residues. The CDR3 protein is CASIDRNTDTQYF. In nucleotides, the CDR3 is TGTGCCAGCATAGACAGAAACACAGATACGCAGTATTTT.

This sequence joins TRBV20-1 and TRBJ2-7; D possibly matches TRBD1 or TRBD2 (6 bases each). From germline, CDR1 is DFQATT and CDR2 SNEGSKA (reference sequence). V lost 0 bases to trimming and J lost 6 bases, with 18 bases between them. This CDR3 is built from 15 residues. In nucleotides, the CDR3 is TGCAGTGCTAGAGATCGGGGATTAGGGGGGCCCGAGCAGTACTTC. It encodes CSARDRGLGGPEQYF.

DNA of the CDR3: TGTGCCAGCAGCCGGGACCCCGGCACCGGGGAGCTGTTTTTT. Its protein product is CASSRDPGTGELFF. The chain employs TRBV3-1 and TRBJ2-2, with D perhaps given as TRBD1 or TRBD2 (5 bases each). V shed 4 bases and J shed 4 bases, with 10 bases lying between them. The CDR3 totals 14 residues. Germline loops: CDR1 LGHDT, CDR2 YNNKEL (reference sequence).

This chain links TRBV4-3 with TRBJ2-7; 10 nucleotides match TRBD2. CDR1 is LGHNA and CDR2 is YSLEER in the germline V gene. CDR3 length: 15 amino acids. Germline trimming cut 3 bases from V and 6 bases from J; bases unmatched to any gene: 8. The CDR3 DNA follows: TGCGCCAGCAGCCACCAAGCGGGGGGGCCGGGCGAGCAGTACTTC. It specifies CASSHQAGGPGEQYF.

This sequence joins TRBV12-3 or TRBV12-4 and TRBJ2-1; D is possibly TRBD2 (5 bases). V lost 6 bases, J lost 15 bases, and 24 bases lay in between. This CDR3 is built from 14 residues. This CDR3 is CASSLRGQARAPFF. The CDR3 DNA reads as TGTGCCAGCAGCCTCCGCGGGCAGGCACGGGCCCCGTTCTTC.

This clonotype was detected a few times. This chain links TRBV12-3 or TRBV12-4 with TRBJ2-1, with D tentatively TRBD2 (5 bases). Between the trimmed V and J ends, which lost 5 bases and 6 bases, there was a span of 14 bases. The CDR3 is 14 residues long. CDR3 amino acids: CASSPGEFSNEQFF. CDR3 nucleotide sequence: TGTGCCAGCAGTCCCGGGGAATTTAGCAATGAGCAGTTCTTC.

CDR3 nucleotide sequence: TGTGCCAGCAGCTTAGTGTTCGGCAGGGGGCGGGGCGAGCAGTACTTC. Translation gives CASSLVFGRGRGEQYF. The chain links TRBV7-2 to TRBJ2-7; TRBD1 agrees at 8 bases. Per the germline V gene, CDR1 is SGHTA and CDR2 is FQGNSA. CDR3 size: 16 residues. V shed 1 base, J shed 6 bases, and the junction held 11 bases outside the gene matches. Filled out from reference TRBV7-2 and TRBJ2-7, the complete variable domain reads GAGVSQSPSNKVTEKGKDVELRCDPISGHTALYWYRQSLGQGLEFLIYFQGNSAPDKSGLPSDRFSAERTGGSVSTLTIQRTQQEDSAVYLCASSLVFGRGRGEQYFGPGTRLTVT.

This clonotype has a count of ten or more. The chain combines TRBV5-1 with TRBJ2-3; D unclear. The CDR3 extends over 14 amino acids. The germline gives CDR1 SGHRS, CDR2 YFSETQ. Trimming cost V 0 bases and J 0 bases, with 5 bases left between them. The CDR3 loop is CASSLDSSTDTQYF. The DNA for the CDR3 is TGCGCCAGCAGCTTGGATTCAAGCACAGATACGCAGTATTTT. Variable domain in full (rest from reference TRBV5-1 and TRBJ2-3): KAGVTQTPRYLIKTRGQQVTLSCSPISGHRSVSWYQQTPGQGLQFLFEYFSETQRNKGNFPGRFSGRQFSNSRSEMNVSTLELGDSALYLCASSLDSSTDTQYFGPGTRLTVL.

Written as DNA, the CDR3 is TGTGCCAGCACGGGGACTAGCGGAATTTACGAGCAGTACTTC. This translates into CASTGTSGIYEQYF. The genes are TRBV3-1 and TRBJ2-7; 11 bases line up with TRBD2. Germline assignment: CDR1 LGHDT and CDR2 YNNKEL (reference sequence). J gave up 4 bases and V 7 bases, and 6 bases lay outside the gene matches. This CDR3 has 14 amino acids.

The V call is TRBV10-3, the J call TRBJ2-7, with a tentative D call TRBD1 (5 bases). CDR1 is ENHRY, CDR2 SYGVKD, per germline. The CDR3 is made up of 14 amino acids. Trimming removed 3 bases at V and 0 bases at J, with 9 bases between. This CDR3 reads CAISDGASSYEQYF. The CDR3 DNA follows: TGTGCCATCAGTGATGGGGCCAGCTCCTACGAGCAGTACTTC.

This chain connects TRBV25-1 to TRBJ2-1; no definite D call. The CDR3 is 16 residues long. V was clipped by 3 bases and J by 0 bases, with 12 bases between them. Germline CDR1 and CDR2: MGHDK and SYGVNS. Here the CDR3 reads CASSDLWGSSYNEQFF. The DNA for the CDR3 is TGTGCCAGCAGTGACCTTTGGGGAAGCTCCTACAATGAGCAGTTCTTC.

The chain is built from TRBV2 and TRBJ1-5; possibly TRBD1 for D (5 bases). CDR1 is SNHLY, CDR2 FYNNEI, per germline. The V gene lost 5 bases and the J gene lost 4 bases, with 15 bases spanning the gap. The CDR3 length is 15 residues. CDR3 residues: CASSNQGWGNQPQHF. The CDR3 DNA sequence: TGTGCCAGCAGTAATCAGGGCTGGGGGAATCAGCCCCAGCATTTT.

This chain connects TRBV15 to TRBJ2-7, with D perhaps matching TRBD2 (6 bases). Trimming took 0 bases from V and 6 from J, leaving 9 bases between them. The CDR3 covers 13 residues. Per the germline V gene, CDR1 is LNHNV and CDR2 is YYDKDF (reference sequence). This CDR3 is CATSREFGSEQYF. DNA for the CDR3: TGTGCCACCAGCAGAGAATTCGGGAGCGAGCAGTACTTC.

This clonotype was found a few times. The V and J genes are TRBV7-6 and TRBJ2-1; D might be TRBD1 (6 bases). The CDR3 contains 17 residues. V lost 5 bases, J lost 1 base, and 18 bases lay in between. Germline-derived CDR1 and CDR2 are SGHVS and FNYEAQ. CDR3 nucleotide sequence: TGTGCCAGCAGCCCCCACCAATACAGGGTATCCTACAATGAGCAGTTCTTC. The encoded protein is CASSPHQYRVSYNEQFF.

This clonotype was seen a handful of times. The CDR3 sequence is CASSLAPGSNTGELFF. The CDR3 coding sequence is TGTGCCAGCAGCTTGGCCCCAGGGTCGAACACCGGGGAGCTGTTTTTT. The V gene is TRBV5-6, the J gene TRBJ2-2; D might be TRBD1 (5 bases). The CDR3 is made up of 16 amino acids. The V gene lost 0 bases and the J gene lost 0 bases, with 9 bases spanning the gap. CDR1 is SGHDT, CDR2 YYEEEE, per germline.

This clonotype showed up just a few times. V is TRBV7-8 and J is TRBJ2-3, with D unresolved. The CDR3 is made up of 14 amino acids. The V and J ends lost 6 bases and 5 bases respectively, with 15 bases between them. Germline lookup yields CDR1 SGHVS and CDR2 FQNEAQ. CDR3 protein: CASSTGQRIDTQYF. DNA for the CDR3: TGTGCCAGCAGTACGGGCCAAAGGATAGATACGCAGTATTTT.

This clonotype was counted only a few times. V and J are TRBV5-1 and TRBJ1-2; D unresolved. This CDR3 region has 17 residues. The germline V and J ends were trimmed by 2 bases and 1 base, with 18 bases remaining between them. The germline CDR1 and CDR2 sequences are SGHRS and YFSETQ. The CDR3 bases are TGCGCCAGCAGCTTTGGTGGTGCGGGAATTCATAACTATGGCTACACCTTC. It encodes CASSFGGAGIHNYGYTF.

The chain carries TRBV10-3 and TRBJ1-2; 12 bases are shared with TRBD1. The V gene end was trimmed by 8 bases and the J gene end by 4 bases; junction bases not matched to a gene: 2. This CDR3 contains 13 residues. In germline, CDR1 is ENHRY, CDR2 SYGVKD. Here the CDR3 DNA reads TGTGCCATCCAGGGACAGGGGGCCTATGGCTACACCTTC. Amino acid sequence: CAIQGQGAYGYTF.

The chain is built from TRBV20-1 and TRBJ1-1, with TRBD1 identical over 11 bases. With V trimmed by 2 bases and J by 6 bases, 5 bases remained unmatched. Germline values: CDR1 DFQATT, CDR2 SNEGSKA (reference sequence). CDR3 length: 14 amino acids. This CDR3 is CSARKGQGEAEAFF. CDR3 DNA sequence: TGCAGTGCTAGAAAGGGACAGGGGGAGGCTGAAGCTTTCTTT.

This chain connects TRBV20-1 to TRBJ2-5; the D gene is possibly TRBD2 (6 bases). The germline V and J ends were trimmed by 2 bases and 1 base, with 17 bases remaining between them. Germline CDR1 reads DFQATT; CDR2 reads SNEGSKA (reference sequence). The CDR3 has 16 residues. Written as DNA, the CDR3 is TGCAGTGCTAGATCCACGAGGCGGGGTGGCCAAGAGACCCAGTACTTC. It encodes CSARSTRRGGQETQYF.